This TCR beta chain was sequenced for a study of tumor and adjacent non-tumor tissue in lung cancer. A word on this clonotype: The germline gene is not matched at one end of the junction; a read error may be the cause.

The CDR3 length is 15 residues. CDR1 and CDR2 (germline): MGHRA, YSYEKL. TCRbeta libraries were built with three rounds of nested PCR, modified from ARM-PCR. From the multiplex PCR reads, TCRdb called clonotypes with MiXCR, one entry per CDR3 protein. The sample has roughly 120,000 distinct CDR3 sequences; more than 60% are singletons. RNA was extracted from bulk tissue without any cell sorting. The sample consisted of lung tumor tissue. This sequence joins TRBV4-1 and TRBJ1-2; a possible D gene is TRBD1 (5 bases). The receptor comes from a woman aged 60-70 years with non-small cell lung cancer. The CDR3 sequence: CASCQEKSGNRGYTF. The CDR3 region has the DNA TGCGCCAGCTGCCAAGAGAAGTCAGGGAACAGGGGCTACACCTTC.